Each of the 10 T cell receptor beta chains below was sequenced from the same sample in a study of cytomegalovirus exposure and HLA in healthy donors. PCR primers comprised 60 Vbeta and 13 Jbeta primers. TCRdb keeps only in-frame clones here, not all; method: immunoSEQ multiplex PCR. The data contain over 150,000 clones, around 83% of them singletons. Sample: PBMCs. The receptors were sampled from a man aged 50-59 years in good health and CMV-seronegative.

The chain links TRBV11-1 to TRBJ1-2; TRBD1 matches at 7 bases. The germline V gene encodes CDR1 SGHAT and CDR2 FQDESV (reference sequence). The ends lost 5 bases at V and 4 bases at J; junction bases unmatched: 10. The CDR3 is 15 amino acids. The CDR3 here is CASSPEAGGIYGYTF. The CDR3 nucleotides are TGTGCCAGCAGCCCAGAAGCAGGGGGGATCTATGGCTACACCTTC.

The chain joins TRBV18 to TRBJ2-5; D is possibly TRBD2 (6 bases). This CDR3 spans 16 amino acids. Germline values: CDR1 KGHSH, CDR2 LQKENI. V lost 2 bases and J lost 4, with 17 bases in between. CDR3 sequence: CASSPVEGLPRETQYF. The CDR3 nucleotides are TGTGCCAGCTCACCAGTGGAGGGGTTGCCCCGAGAGACCCAGTACTTC.

The J gene is TRBJ1-4, the V gene TRBV30, with D perhaps matching TRBD1 (5 bases). V lost 5 bases to trimming and J lost 7 bases, with 14 bases between them. This CDR3 contains 13 residues. Germline V gives CDR1 GTSNPN, CDR2 SVGIG (reference sequence). The CDR3 DNA reads TGTGCCTGGGGTGGGCAGGGTGGTGAAAAACTGTTTTTT. It specifies CAWGGQGGEKLFF.

This rearrangement joins TRBV4-2 to TRBJ2-5; TRBD2 agrees at 10 bases. CDR1 and CDR2 (germline): LGHNA, YNFKEQ. The junction had 25 bases not matched to a gene; V was cut back by 4 bases and J by 2 bases. The CDR3 loop spans 22 amino acids. In nucleotides, the CDR3 is TGTGCCAGCAGCCCTTCATACAGGAGATCCCGAGCGGGGGGGTTGAGTCAAGAGACCCAGTACTTC. It translates to CASSPSYRRSRAGGLSQETQYF.

The chain couples TRBV6-1 to TRBJ2-2; D might be TRBD2 (5 bases). This CDR3 has 15 amino acids. The V end was cut by 1 base, the J end by 5 bases, with 11 bases between. Germline CDR1 reads MNHNS; CDR2 reads SASEGT. The CDR3 nucleotides are TGTGCCAGCAGTGAAGACGGGGTTCTGACCGGGGAGCTGTTTTTT. This encodes CASSEDGVLTGELFF.

This chain joins TRBV7-8 and TRBJ2-1, with 14 bases matching TRBD2. Trimming removed 6 bases from V and 10 bases from J; junction bases left unmatched: 5. This CDR3 region has 14 residues. The germline gives CDR1 SGHVS, CDR2 FQNEAQ. The CDR3 loop is CASRAGLAGAEQFF. The CDR3 nucleotides are TGTGCCAGCAGAGCGGGACTAGCGGGAGCAGAGCAGTTCTTC.

This chain joins TRBV13 and TRBJ2-7; the match to TRBD1 covers 7 bases. The germline V gene encodes CDR1 PRHDT and CDR2 FYEKMQ (reference sequence). The ends lost 0 bases at V and 0 bases at J; junction bases unmatched: 2. The CDR3 extends over 15 amino acids. For the CDR3, the DNA is TGTGCCAGCAGCTTAGGACAGGGGAGCTCCTACGAGCAGTACTTC. Translated: CASSLGQGSSYEQYF.

In this sample, this clone turned up a few times. The chain carries TRBV6-5 and TRBJ1-4, with 7 bases aligning to TRBD1. V was pared by 6 bases and J by 6 bases, with 7 bases of the junction left unmatched. This CDR3 is 14 amino acids long. CDR1 MNHEY and CDR2 SVGAGI come from the germline V gene. This chain's CDR3 is CASRQGTDYEKLFF. The DNA of the CDR3 is TGTGCCAGCAGACAGGGGACGGACTATGAAAAACTGTTTTTT.

This rearrangement joins TRBV7-9 to TRBJ2-3; the D is unclear. CDR3 length equals 15 residues. The V and J ends lost 1 base and 2 bases respectively, with 10 bases between them. Germline values: CDR1 SEHNR, CDR2 FQNEAQ (reference sequence). The CDR3 coding sequence is TGTGCCAGCAGCTTAGGCGTCGGGTTCACAGATACGCAGTATTTT. Translation gives CASSLGVGFTDTQYF. Using reference TRBV7-9 and TRBJ2-3 for the parts outside the CDR3, the full variable domain is DTGVSQNPRHKITKRGQNVTFRCDPISEHNRLYWYRQTLGQGPEFLTYFQNEAQLEKSRLLSDRFSAERPKGSFSTLEIQRTEQGDSAMYLCASSLGVGFTDTQYFGPGTRLTVL.

The chain joins TRBV4-3 to TRBJ2-5, with D maybe TRBD2 (5 bases). V was pared by 0 bases and J by 7 bases, with 12 bases between. The germline V gene encodes CDR1 LGHNA and CDR2 YSLEER. The CDR3 is 14 residues long. CDR3 sequence (DNA): TGCGCCAGCAGCCAAGAAACGGGATTAGGGACCCAGTACTTC. Residues: CASSQETGLGTQYF.